What follows describes a single T cell receptor beta chain. These data are taken from a study of identical twins. The V segment lost 4 bases and the J segment 0 bases; nucleotides outside the gene matches: 8. CDR1 is SGHAT and CDR2 is FQDESV in the germline V gene (reference sequence). This CDR3 has 18 amino acids. TCRdb re-called the 5' RACE reads with MiXCR, one entry per CDR3 protein. This table holds 500,000 to 550,000 distinct CDR3 sequences, around 20% found once. These data were also filed under a second study, of T cells expressing NK-cell markers.

Sequencing was performed on CD4+ T cells sorted from blood. This sequence was found in a woman younger than 30 in good health. The rearrangement joins TRBV11-1 to TRBJ2-1, with TRBD2 matching over 11 bases. CDR3 coding DNA: TGTGCCAGCAGCTCACTAGGGACTAGCGGAAGCTCCTACAATGAGCAGTTCTTC. It specifies CASSSLGTSGSSYNEQFF. Drawing the rest from reference TRBV11-1 and TRBJ2-1, the complete variable domain is EAEVAQSPRYKITEKSQAVAFWCDPISGHATLYWYRQILGQGPELLVQFQDESVVDDSQLPKDRFSAERLKGVDSTLKIQPAELGDSAMYLCASSSLGTSGSSYNEQFFGPGTRLTVL.